This is a list of T cell receptor beta chains from one sample in a study of patients and donors after allogeneic stem cell transplantation. Each CDR3 protein is one row after TCRdb ran MiXCR on the RT-PCR reads. Of 70,000 or so distinct CDR3 sequences in the sample, about 25% are singletons; the top ten hold less than 30%. The sequenced material came from blood, either unsorted or a sorted T cell fraction (not recorded which). These receptor sequences come from a human donor who was either an allogeneic HSCT recipient or a stem cell or donor lymphocyte infusion donor (not recorded which). It is not recorded whose cells these are; they may come from a transplant donor. Each CDR3 is given with its conserved first and last residue. D genes are given only for firm matches. Clone size appears in some rows only: once, few, many, or a class for an expanded clone.

clone size	D gene	J gene	V gene	CDR3 protein	CDR3 DNA
-	-	TRBJ2-5	TRBV5-5	CASSLLPGPETQYF	TGTGCCAGCAGCTTGCTGCCGGGGCCTGAGACCCAGTACTTC
few	-	TRBJ2-4	TRBV7-3	CASSLRNGNIQYF	TGTGCCAGCAGCTTAAGGAACGGCAACATTCAGTACTTC
-	-	TRBJ2-4	TRBV19	CASTWDLAKNIQYF	TGTGCCAGTACTTGGGACTTAGCCAAAAACATTCAGTACTTC
many	-	TRBJ1-1	TRBV10-3	CAIGGAGNTEAFF	TGTGCCATCGGCGGTGCGGGGAACACTGAAGCTTTCTTT
few	TRBD1	TRBJ1-5	TRBV10-3	CAISTGGNQPQHF	TGTGCCATCAGTACAGGGGGCAATCAGCCCCAGCATTTT
many	-	TRBJ1-6	TRBV5-1	CASSTGFFQGTLHF	TGCGCCAGCAGCACCGGGTTCTTCCAGGGCACCCTCCACTTT
-	TRBD1	TRBJ1-2	TRBV6-5	CASSLTGLNYGYTF	TGTGCCAGCAGTTTGACAGGGCTTAACTATGGCTACACCTTC
-	-	TRBJ1-1	TRBV4-1	CASSQGQTNTEAFF	TGCGCCAGCAGCCAAGGTCAGACGAACACTGAAGCTTTCTTT
-	-	TRBJ2-2	TRBV7-9	CARASVNTGELFF	TGTGCCAGGGCGAGCGTGAACACCGGGGAGCTGTTTTTT
-	TRBD2	TRBJ2-3	TRBV5-5	CASSRTSGRALGDTQYF	TGTGCCAGCAGCCGGACTAGCGGGAGGGCCCTCGGAGATACGCAGTATTTT
once	-	TRBJ2-7	TRBV3-1	CASSLTGDSYEQYF	TGTGCCAGCAGCCTTACAGGCGACTCCTACGAGCAGTACTTC
-	-	TRBJ1-4	TRBV30	CAWRGSQVNEKLFF	TGTGCCTGGAGAGGCAGCCAGGTTAATGAAAAACTGTTTTTT
-	TRBD1	TRBJ2-1	TRBV7-6	CASSPRDRGRNEQFF	TGTGCCAGCAGTCCCCGGGACAGGGGGCGTAATGAGCAGTTCTTC
-	-	TRBJ2-7	TRBV5-5	CASSLTAATYEQYF	TGTGCCAGCAGCTTGACTGCGGCGACCTACGAGCAGTACTTC
few	TRBD2	TRBJ2-2	TRBV12-3/TRBV12-4	CASSITGTSFAGELFF	TGTGCCAGCAGCATCACGGGGACTAGCTTCGCCGGGGAGCTGTTTTTT
many	-	TRBJ1-3	TRBV7-2	CASSLSSGNTIYF	TGTGCCAGCAGCCTGTCCTCTGGAAACACCATATATTTT
-	-	TRBJ2-1	TRBV12-3/TRBV12-4	CASRGDLGEQFF	TGTGCCAGCAGGGGGGATTTAGGGGAGCAGTTCTTC
-	-	TRBJ2-1	TRBV29-1	CSVEMGVYNEQFF	TGCAGCGTTGAGATGGGCGTTTACAATGAGCAGTTCTTC
few	-	TRBJ2-5	TRBV3-1	CASSQGGAGTQYF	TGTGCCAGCAGCCAAGGGGGCGCGGGGACCCAGTACTTC
many	-	TRBJ1-5	TRBV12-3/TRBV12-4	CASSFSYQPQHF	TGTGCCAGCAGTTTTAGCTATCAGCCCCAGCATTTT
few	TRBD1	TRBJ1-4	TRBV18	CASSLIGQGATNEKLFF	TGTGCCAGCTCACTAATCGGCCAGGGGGCCACTAATGAAAAACTGTTTTTT
few	-	TRBJ1-1	TRBV4-3	CASSHLHRNTEAFF	TGCGCCAGCAGCCACTTACATAGGAACACTGAAGCTTTCTTT
medium-sized	TRBD1	TRBJ1-5	TRBV5-6	CASSLKAAGQINQPQHF	TGTGCCAGCAGCTTGAAGGCAGCGGGACAGATCAATCAGCCCCAGCATTTT
few	TRBD1	TRBJ2-7	TRBV5-5	CASSPPDRAPYEQYF	TGTGCCAGCAGCCCGCCAGACAGGGCCCCCTACGAGCAGTACTTC
-	TRBD1	TRBJ2-5	TRBV12-3/TRBV12-4	CASSLPRTGQETQYF	TGTGCCAGCAGTTTACCCCGGACAGGGCAAGAGACCCAGTACTTC
-	-	TRBJ1-2	TRBV12-3/TRBV12-4	CASSLSRTNYGYTF	TGTGCCAGCAGTTTATCCAGGACAAACTATGGCTACACCTTC
few	-	TRBJ1-1	TRBV7-6	CASSQIMNTEAFF	TGTGCCAGCAGCCAAATCATGAACACTGAAGCTTTCTTT
-	TRBD2	TRBJ2-2	TRBV6-5	CASSSGTSVEDTGELFF	TGTGCCAGCAGCTCGGGGACTAGCGTAGAGGACACCGGGGAGCTGTTTTTT
-	-	TRBJ2-2	TRBV6-5	CASSYSWDTLNTGELFF	TGTGCCAGCAGTTACTCATGGGACACCCTGAACACCGGGGAGCTGTTTTTT
-	-	TRBJ1-6	TRBV20-1	CSARFREPLHF	TGCAGTGCTAGATTCCGGGAACCCCTCCACTTT
medium-sized	TRBD1	TRBJ1-5	TRBV19	CASSPDRALQPQHF	TGTGCCAGTAGTCCGGACAGGGCTCTTCAGCCCCAGCATTTT
-	-	TRBJ1-2	TRBV5-1	CASSLAPIANYGYTF	TGCGCCAGCAGCTTGGCACCCATTGCTAACTATGGCTACACCTTC
many	-	TRBJ2-2	TRBV3-1	CASSQVGPGELFF	TGTGCCAGCAGCCAAGTAGGTCCCGGGGAGCTGTTTTTT
-	TRBD2	TRBJ2-1	TRBV5-6	CASSFGTSGYSYNEQFF	TGTGCCAGCAGCTTCGGGACTAGCGGCTACTCCTACAATGAGCAGTTCTTC
-	-	TRBJ2-7	TRBV3-1	CASRGGLSYEQYF	TGTGCCAGCAGGGGGGGCCTCTCCTACGAGCAGTACTTC
few	-	TRBJ1-1	TRBV12-3/TRBV12-4	CASSFQGWNTEAFF	TGTGCCAGCAGTTTCCAGGGTTGGAACACTGAAGCTTTCTTT
-	-	TRBJ1-1	TRBV12-3/TRBV12-4	CASSLSSWNTEAFF	TGTGCCAGCAGTTTAAGTAGTTGGAACACTGAAGCTTTCTTT
-	-	TRBJ2-6	TRBV5-1	CASSPSGPGANVLTF	TGCGCCAGCAGCCCATCAGGGCCTGGGGCCAACGTCCTGACTTTC
-	TRBD2	TRBJ2-3	TRBV7-2	CASSFLLAGDVHTDTQYF	TGTGCCAGCAGCTTCCTCCTAGCGGGGGATGTACACACAGATACGCAGTATTTT
few	-	TRBJ1-6	TRBV7-6	CASSLEGRARNNSPLHF	TGTGCCAGCAGCCTCGAGGGCAGGGCCCGGAACAATTCACCCCTCCACTTT
few	TRBD1	TRBJ2-2	TRBV18	CASSPRTGSNTGELFF	TGTGCCAGCTCACCGCGGACAGGGTCGAACACCGGGGAGCTGTTTTTT
few	TRBD1	TRBJ2-7	TRBV5-4	CASSFAGTGLSYEQYF	TGTGCCAGCAGCTTCGCCGGGACAGGCCTCTCCTACGAGCAGTACTTC
-	-	TRBJ1-2	TRBV20-1	CSAVEGEWYGYTF	TGCAGTGCTGTCGAGGGGGAGTGGTATGGCTACACCTTC
-	-	TRBJ1-2	TRBV24-1	CATSDPVNYGYTF	TGTGCCACCAGTGACCCGGTTAACTATGGCTACACCTTC
few	TRBD1	TRBJ1-6	TRBV7-8	CASSLAFWTGSGVRPLHF	TGTGCCAGCAGCTTAGCCTTTTGGACAGGCTCCGGGGTTCGTCCCCTCCACTTT
-	TRBD2	TRBJ2-1	TRBV6-2/TRBV6-3	CASSGLAGAVEQFF	TGTGCCAGCAGCGGACTAGCGGGAGCTGTTGAGCAGTTCTTC
-	-	TRBJ1-1	TRBV21-1	CASSKEGQVTNLEAFF	TGTGCCAGCAGCAAAGAGGGACAGGTGACGAACTTGGAAGCTTTCTTT
-	TRBD1	TRBJ2-7	TRBV4-1	CASSQRQGFHEQYF	TGCGCCAGCAGCCAACGACAGGGATTTCACGAGCAGTACTTC
-	-	TRBJ1-2	TRBV20-1	CSAREAGGYTF	TGCAGTGCTAGAGAAGCGGGAGGCTACACCTTC
-	TRBD2	TRBJ2-5	TRBV7-9	CASRDLAGVGETQYF	TGTGCCAGCAGGGATCTAGCGGGAGTAGGAGAGACCCAGTACTTC
-	-	TRBJ2-2	TRBV12-3/TRBV12-4	CASTLRGTVGELFF	TGTGCCAGCACCCTCCGAGGCACAGTCGGGGAGCTGTTTTTT
many	TRBD1	TRBJ1-4	TRBV5-1	CASSSRTGVSEKLFF	TGCGCCAGCAGCTCGAGGACAGGGGTCTCTGAAAAACTGTTTTTT